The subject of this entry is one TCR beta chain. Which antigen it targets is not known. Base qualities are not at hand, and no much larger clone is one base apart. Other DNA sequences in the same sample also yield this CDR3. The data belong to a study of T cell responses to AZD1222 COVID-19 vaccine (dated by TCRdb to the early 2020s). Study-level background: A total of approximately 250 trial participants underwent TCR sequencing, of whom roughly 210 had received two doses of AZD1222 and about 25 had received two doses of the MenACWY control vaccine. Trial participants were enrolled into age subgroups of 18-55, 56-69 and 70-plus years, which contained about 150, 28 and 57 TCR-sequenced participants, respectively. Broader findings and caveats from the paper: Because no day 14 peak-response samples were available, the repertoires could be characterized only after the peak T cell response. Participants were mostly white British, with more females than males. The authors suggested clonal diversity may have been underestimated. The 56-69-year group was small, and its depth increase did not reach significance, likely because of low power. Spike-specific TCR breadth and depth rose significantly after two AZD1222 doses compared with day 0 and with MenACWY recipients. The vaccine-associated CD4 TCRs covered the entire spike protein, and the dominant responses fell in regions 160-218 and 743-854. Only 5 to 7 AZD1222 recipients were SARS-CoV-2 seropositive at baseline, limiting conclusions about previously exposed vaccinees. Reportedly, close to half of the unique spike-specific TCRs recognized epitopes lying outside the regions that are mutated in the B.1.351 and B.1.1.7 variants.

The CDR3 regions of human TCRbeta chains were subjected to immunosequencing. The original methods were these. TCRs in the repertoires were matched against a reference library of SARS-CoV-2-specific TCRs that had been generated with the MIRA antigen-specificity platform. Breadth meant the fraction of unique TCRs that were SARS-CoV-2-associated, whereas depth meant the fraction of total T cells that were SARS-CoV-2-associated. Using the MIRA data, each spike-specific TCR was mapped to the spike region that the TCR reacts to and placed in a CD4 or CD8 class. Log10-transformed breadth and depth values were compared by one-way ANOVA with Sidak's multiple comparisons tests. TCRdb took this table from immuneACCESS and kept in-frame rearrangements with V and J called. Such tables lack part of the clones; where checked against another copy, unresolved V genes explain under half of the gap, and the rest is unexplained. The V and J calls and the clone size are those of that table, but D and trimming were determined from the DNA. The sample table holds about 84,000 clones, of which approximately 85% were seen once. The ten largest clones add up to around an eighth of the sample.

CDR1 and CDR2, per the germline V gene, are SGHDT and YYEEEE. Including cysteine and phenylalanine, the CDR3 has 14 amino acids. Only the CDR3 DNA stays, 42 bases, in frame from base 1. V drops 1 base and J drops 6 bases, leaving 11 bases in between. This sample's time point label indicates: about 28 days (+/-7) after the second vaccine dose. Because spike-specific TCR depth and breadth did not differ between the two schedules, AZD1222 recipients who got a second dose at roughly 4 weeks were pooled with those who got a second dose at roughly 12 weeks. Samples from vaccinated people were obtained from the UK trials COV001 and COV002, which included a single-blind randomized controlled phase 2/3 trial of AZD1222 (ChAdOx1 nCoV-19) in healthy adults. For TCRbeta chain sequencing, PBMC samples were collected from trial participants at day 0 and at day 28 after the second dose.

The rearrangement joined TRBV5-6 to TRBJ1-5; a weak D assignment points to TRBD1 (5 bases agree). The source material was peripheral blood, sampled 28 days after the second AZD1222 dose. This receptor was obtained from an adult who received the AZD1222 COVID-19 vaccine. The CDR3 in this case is CASSLSGGRQPQHF. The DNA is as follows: TGTGCCAGCAGCTTGTCCGGGGGACGTCAGCCCCAGCATTTT.